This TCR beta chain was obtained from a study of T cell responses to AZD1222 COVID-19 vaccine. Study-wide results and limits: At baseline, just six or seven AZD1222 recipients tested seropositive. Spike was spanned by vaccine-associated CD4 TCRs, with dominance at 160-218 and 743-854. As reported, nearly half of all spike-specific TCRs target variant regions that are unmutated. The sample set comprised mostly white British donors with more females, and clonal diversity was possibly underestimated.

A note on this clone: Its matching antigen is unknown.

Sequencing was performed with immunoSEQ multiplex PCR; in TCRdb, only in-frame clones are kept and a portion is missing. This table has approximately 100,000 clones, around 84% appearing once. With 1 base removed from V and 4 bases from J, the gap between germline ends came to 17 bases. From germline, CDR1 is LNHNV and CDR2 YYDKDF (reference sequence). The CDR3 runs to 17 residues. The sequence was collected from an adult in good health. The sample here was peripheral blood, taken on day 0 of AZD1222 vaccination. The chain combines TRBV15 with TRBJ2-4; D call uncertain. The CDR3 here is CATSRGRPRKGKNIQYF. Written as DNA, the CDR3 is TGTGCCACCAGCAGAGGCCGACCTCGAAAGGGAAAAAACATTCAGTACTTC.